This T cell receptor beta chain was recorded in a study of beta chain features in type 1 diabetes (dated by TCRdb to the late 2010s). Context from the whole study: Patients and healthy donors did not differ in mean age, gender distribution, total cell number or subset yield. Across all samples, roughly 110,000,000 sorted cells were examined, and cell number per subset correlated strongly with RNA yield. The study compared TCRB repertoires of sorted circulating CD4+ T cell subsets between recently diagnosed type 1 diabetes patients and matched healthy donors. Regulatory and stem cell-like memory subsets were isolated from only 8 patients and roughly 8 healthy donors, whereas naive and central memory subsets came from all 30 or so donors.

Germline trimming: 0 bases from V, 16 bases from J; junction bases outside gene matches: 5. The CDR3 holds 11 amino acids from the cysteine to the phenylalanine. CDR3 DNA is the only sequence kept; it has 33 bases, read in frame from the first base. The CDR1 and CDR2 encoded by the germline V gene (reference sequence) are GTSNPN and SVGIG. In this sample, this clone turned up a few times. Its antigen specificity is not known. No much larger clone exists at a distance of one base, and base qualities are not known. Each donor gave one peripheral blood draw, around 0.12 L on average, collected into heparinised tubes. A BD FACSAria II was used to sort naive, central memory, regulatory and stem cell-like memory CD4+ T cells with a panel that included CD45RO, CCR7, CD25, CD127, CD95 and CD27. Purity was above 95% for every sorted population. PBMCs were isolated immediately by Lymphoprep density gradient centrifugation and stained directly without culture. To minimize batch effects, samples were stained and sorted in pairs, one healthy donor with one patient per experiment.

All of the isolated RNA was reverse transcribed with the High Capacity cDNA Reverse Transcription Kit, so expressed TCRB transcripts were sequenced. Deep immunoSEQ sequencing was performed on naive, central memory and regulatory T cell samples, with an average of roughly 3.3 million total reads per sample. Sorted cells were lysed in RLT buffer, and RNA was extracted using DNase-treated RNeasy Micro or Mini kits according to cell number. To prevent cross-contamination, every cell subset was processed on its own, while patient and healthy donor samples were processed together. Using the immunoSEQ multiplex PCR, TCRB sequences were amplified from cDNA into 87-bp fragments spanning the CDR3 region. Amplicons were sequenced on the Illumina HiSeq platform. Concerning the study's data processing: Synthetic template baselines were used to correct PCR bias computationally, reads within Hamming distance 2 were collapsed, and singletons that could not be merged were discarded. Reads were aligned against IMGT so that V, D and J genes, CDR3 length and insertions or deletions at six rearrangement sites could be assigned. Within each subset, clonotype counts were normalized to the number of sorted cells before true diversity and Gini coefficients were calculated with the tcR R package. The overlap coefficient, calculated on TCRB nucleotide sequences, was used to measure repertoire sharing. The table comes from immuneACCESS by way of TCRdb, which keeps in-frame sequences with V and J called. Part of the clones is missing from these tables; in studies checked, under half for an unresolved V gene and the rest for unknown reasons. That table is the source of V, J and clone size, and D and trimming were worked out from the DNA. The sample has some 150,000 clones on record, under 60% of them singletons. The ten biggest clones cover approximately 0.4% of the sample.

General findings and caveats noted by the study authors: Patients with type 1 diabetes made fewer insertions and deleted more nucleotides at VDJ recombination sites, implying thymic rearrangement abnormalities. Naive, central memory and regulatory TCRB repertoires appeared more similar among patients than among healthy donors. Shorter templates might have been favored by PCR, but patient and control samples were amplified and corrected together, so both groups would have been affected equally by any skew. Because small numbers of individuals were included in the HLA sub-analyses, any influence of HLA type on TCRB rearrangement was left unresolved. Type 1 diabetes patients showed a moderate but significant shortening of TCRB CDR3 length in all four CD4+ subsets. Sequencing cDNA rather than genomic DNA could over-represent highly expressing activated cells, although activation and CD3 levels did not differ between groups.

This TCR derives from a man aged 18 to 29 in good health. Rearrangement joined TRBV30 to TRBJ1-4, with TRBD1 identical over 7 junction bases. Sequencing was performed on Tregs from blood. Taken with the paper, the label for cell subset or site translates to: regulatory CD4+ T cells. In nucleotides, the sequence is TGTGCCTGGAGTGTAAGGGGGCAGCCGTTTTTT. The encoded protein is CAWSVRGQPFF.